Following are 10 T cell receptor beta chains from one sample sequenced in a study of beta chain features in type 1 diabetes. Study-level findings and limits: For Type 1 diabetes patients, all four CD4+ subsets carried TCRB CDR3s that were moderately but significantly shorter.

The isolated RNA, all of it, was reverse transcribed, so expressed TCRB transcripts were what got sequenced. Produced via immunoSEQ multiplex PCR; TCRdb's table is partial and in-frame only. The repertoire holds about 240,000 clones, with about 14% as singletons. No antigen is known for these receptors. Sequencing input: naive CD4+ T cells from blood. The source is a man under 40 with type 1 diabetes.

The rearrangement uses TRBV19 and TRBJ1-1; unclear D gene. Trimming removed 6 bases from V and 8 bases from J, with 16 bases in between. CDR3 length equals 13 residues. Germline CDR1 reads LNHDA; CDR2 reads SQIVND (reference sequence). The CDR3 DNA reads TGTGCCAGTAGCTCAGATGAGACAAACGAAGCTTTCTTT. Residues: CASSSDETNEAFF.

For the CDR3, the DNA is TGCGCCAGCAGCTTGGAGGGACAGAATCAGCCCCAGCATTTT. Protein product: CASSLEGQNQPQHF. The chain couples TRBV5-1 to TRBJ1-5; 7 nucleotides agree with TRBD1. V lost 0 bases, J lost 4 bases, and 1 base stayed unmatched. Per germline, CDR1 SGHRS and CDR2 YFSETQ. The CDR3 totals 14 residues.

This clone has a handful of counts. The genes are TRBV18 and TRBJ2-7; D is uncertain. This CDR3 has 13 residues. Germline V gene data show CDR1 as KGHSH and CDR2 as LQKENI. V was trimmed by 6 bases and J by 3 bases, leaving 12 bases between them. The CDR3 region is CASSPNAHYEQYF. In nucleotides, the CDR3 is TGTGCCAGCTCCCCGAACGCGCACTACGAGCAGTACTTC.

This chain uses TRBV12-5 with TRBJ2-6; D unresolved. Germline V lookup: CDR1 LGHNT, CDR2 FRNRAP. This CDR3 is built from 13 residues. The V end was cut by 7 bases, the J end by 2 bases, with 6 bases between. The CDR3 loop is CASALAGANVLTF. CDR3 nucleotide sequence: TGTGCTAGTGCTCTTGCTGGGGCCAACGTCCTGACTTTC.

The rearrangement links TRBV11-3 to TRBJ2-7, with 11 bases aligning to TRBD1. Germline V gene sequence: CDR1 SGHNT, CDR2 YENEEA. The J segment lost 5 bases and the V segment lost 5 bases, leaving 2 bases of the junction unmatched. The CDR3 runs 13 residues. In nucleotides, the CDR3 is TGTGCCAGCAGCCGGGACAGGGGGGACGAGCAGTACTTC. Its protein product is CASSRDRGDEQYF.

This clone has just a few counts. The V and J genes are TRBV7-9 and TRBJ2-4; tentative D call: TRBD2 (5 bases). V was clipped by 2 bases and J by 5 bases, with 7 bases between them. CDR1 SEHNR and CDR2 FQNEAQ come from the germline V gene (reference sequence). The CDR3 contains 13 residues. The CDR3, as DNA: TGTGCCAGCAGCTTATTCGGGGAAAACATTCAGTACTTC. It codes for CASSLFGENIQYF.

The chain recombines TRBV29-1 with TRBJ1-1; 8 positions agree with TRBD1. J lost 1 base, V lost 7 bases, and 2 bases had no gene match. CDR1 and CDR2 from the germline V gene are SQVTM and ANQGSEA. CDR3 length: 12 amino acids. CDR3 DNA: TGCAGCGCGACAGGGGCGAACACTGAAGCTTTCTTT. As protein: CSATGANTEAFF.

This clone was counted only a few times. The V and J genes are TRBV7-8 and TRBJ2-4, with 14 bases aligning to TRBD2. Trimming removed 4 bases from V and 2 bases from J; junction bases left unmatched: 7. The CDR3 totals 18 residues. Germline V lookup: CDR1 SGHVS, CDR2 FQNEAQ. In DNA, the CDR3 is TGTGCCAGCAGCTACGGGACTAGCGGGAGCGTGACCAAAAACATTCAGTACTTC. Protein product: CASSYGTSGSVTKNIQYF.

This clone has a handful of counts. The chain uses TRBV7-9 and TRBJ2-1; D is unclear. Trimming cost V 2 bases and J 5 bases, with 10 bases left between them. CDR1 and CDR2 (germline): SEHNR, FQNEAQ (reference sequence). CDR3 size: 14 residues. The DNA of the CDR3 is TGTGCCAGCAGCTTACTGGCGGAGAACAATGAGCAGTTCTTC. It translates to CASSLLAENNEQFF.

The chain employs TRBV7-2 and TRBJ2-1; D remains unclear. The germline V and J ends were trimmed by 2 bases and 12 bases, with 17 bases remaining between them. Per the germline V gene, CDR1 is SGHTA and CDR2 is FQGNSA. The CDR3 runs to 14 residues. CDR3 in amino acids: CASSLPPVERGQFF. The CDR3 DNA is TGTGCCAGCAGCTTACCCCCTGTGGAGCGTGGGCAGTTCTTC. The full variable domain, rest sourced from reference TRBV7-2 and TRBJ2-1, is GAGVSQSPSNKVTEKGKDVELRCDPISGHTALYWYRQSLGQGLEFLIYFQGNSAPDKSGLPSDRFSAERTGGSVSTLTIQRTQQEDSAVYLCASSLPPVERGQFFGPGTRLTVL.